Listed below are T cell receptor beta chains from one sample, sequenced in a study of T cells after yellow fever vaccination. From the 5' RACE reads, TCRdb called clonotypes with MiXCR, one entry per CDR3 protein. The sample includes some 110,000 distinct CDR3 sequences, roughly 8.4% seen only once; the top ten take roughly 27%. Sample: CD8+ T cells sorted from PBMCs, taken 45 days after the yellow fever booster vaccination. Every receptor here comes from a young man who received the YFV17D yellow fever vaccine. CDR3s include the opening cysteine and the closing phenylalanine or tryptophan. D genes are given only for firm matches. Only some rows state a clone size, as once, few, many or a class for expanded clones.

J	size	V	D	length	DNA	CDR3
TRBJ2-7	many	TRBV6-2/TRBV6-3	.	16	TGTGCCAGCAGTTACCCCTTGGGCAGGATGTCCGACGAGCAGTACTTC	CASSYPLGRMSDEQYF
TRBJ2-1	few	TRBV7-9	.	16	TGTGCCAGCCCCGGGGTACAGGGTGGTTCCCACAATGAGCAGTTCTTC	CASPGVQGGSHNEQFF
TRBJ2-3	many	TRBV7-9	TRBD2	16	TGTGCCAGCAGCGTCACTAGCGGGCCTAGCACAGATACGCAGTATTTT	CASSVTSGPSTDTQYF
TRBJ2-7	many	TRBV5-1	.	13	TGCGCCAGCAGCACCAGGGGAGTTAACGAGCAGTACTTC	CASSTRGVNEQYF
TRBJ1-4	.	TRBV28	TRBD1	17	TGTGCCAGCAGTTTAGGCCGGATAGGGGGGACAGAGGAAAAACTGTTTTTT	CASSLGRIGGTEEKLFF
TRBJ2-1	many	TRBV6-4	TRBD2	13	TGTGCCAGCAGTGACTCCTGGACTAGCGACCAGTTCTTC	CASSDSWTSDQFF
TRBJ2-7	many	TRBV5-1	.	13	TGCGCCAGCAGCTGGGACTTAGGGGTCGAGCAGTACTTC	CASSWDLGVEQYF
TRBJ2-3	.	TRBV2	.	11	TGTGCCAGCTTAGCCGTTGATACGCAGTATTTT	CASLAVDTQYF
TRBJ1-5	.	TRBV7-9	.	14	TGTGCCAGCAGCTCAGATGCGAATACCCAGCCCCAGCATTTT	CASSSDANTQPQHF
TRBJ2-1	.	TRBV7-8	.	15	TGTGCCAGCAGCTTCGTCCCGGGTTCAAGTGTTGAGCAGTTCTTC	CASSFVPGSSVEQFF
TRBJ2-7	few	TRBV20-1	.	14	TGCAGTGCTCCCCTGGACAGAGACTCCTACGAGCAGTACTTC	CSAPLDRDSYEQYF
TRBJ2-3	.	TRBV7-9	.	14	TGTGCCAGCTTTTTGGGACATAACACAGATACGCAGTATTTT	CASFLGHNTDTQYF
TRBJ2-7	many	TRBV5-1	.	13	TGCGCCAGCAGCTCCTCCAGAGATAACGAGCAGTACTTC	CASSSSRDNEQYF
TRBJ2-1	many	TRBV20-1	TRBD2	15	TGCAGTGCTAGGGGCACTAGCGGCTACTACAATGAGCAGTTCTTC	CSARGTSGYYNEQFF
TRBJ1-1	many	TRBV2	.	12	TGTGCCAGCAGTGAGGACCCCTATGAAGCTTTCTTT	CASSEDPYEAFF
TRBJ2-7	few	TRBV5-6	TRBD1	14	TGTGCCAGCAGCTTGGGACAGGGGAACTACGAGCAGTACTTC	CASSLGQGNYEQYF
TRBJ2-1	.	TRBV20-1	TRBD2	15	TGCAGTGCTATTTTGTTAGCGGGACCCCAGAATGAGCAGTTCTTC	CSAILLAGPQNEQFF
TRBJ2-1	many	TRBV12-3/TRBV12-4	TRBD2	15	TGTGCCAGCAGTTCGAGCGGGAGGAATGCCAATGAGCAGTTCTTC	CASSSSGRNANEQFF
TRBJ2-3	.	TRBV5-4	.	12	TGTGCCAGCAGCTTGTGGACAGATACGCAGTATTTT	CASSLWTDTQYF
TRBJ2-7	many	TRBV6-6	.	12	TGTGCCAGCAGTTACAATTCAGACGAGCAGTACTTC	CASSYNSDEQYF
TRBJ2-3	.	TRBV7-9	.	16	TGTGCCAGCAGCTTAAGCGTGGGCGGAACCACAGATACGCAGTATTTT	CASSLSVGGTTDTQYF
TRBJ2-1	.	TRBV7-9	.	12	TGTGCCAGCAGCTTAGGGCCCTCTGAGCAGTTCTTC	CASSLGPSEQFF
TRBJ2-4	many	TRBV20-1	TRBD1	11	TGCAGTGCTATGACAGGGAGCATTCAGTACTTC	CSAMTGSIQYF
TRBJ2-2	many	TRBV6-5	.	15	TGTGCCAGCAGTTATTTTAGTGTGAACACCGGGGAGCTGTTTTTT	CASSYFSVNTGELFF
TRBJ2-2	few	TRBV20-1	.	17	TGCAGTGCTAGAGATGGAAACCGGGAGAAATGGAGCGGGGAGCTGTTTTTT	CSARDGNREKWSGELFF
TRBJ2-7	many	TRBV7-2	.	15	TGTGCCAGCAGCTTAGAACCCGGGACTTACTACGAGCAGTACTTC	CASSLEPGTYYEQYF
TRBJ2-1	.	TRBV7-9	TRBD1	16	TGTGCCAGCAGCTTTAGCAGGGGGAAATTTAAAGATGAGCAGTTCTTC	CASSFSRGKFKDEQFF
TRBJ2-1	many	TRBV6-5	.	14	TGTGCCAGCGAAAACAGGGGAGGAGGTAATGAGCAGTTCTTC	CASENRGGGNEQFF
TRBJ1-1	many	TRBV19	.	15	TGTGCCAGTAGGGTGGGCAGACTTTTTTACACTGAAGCTTTCTTT	CASRVGRLFYTEAFF
TRBJ2-7	many	TRBV7-2	.	14	TGTGCCAGCAGCCTATACGGGGGTTACGACGAGCAGTACTTC	CASSLYGGYDEQYF
TRBJ1-3	many	TRBV20-1	.	14	TGCAGTGCTAGGGACCCACACTCTGGAAACACCATATATTTT	CSARDPHSGNTIYF
TRBJ2-2	many	TRBV6-1	TRBD2	16	TGTGCCAGCCGAAAGGAGACTAGCTTTTTAGGCGGGGAGCTGTTTTTT	CASRKETSFLGGELFF
TRBJ2-1	many	TRBV7-9	.	11	TGTGCCAGCAGCTCCCCGGTGGGCCAACGCTTC	CASSSPVGQRF
TRBJ1-5	.	TRBV2	.	15	TGTGCCAGCAGTGAAGGGGCTTATAGCAATCAGCCCCAGCATTTT	CASSEGAYSNQPQHF
TRBJ2-2	many	TRBV12-3/TRBV12-4	.	12	TGTGCAGCCGGGTCGGTCGGCGGGGAGCTGTTTTTT	CAAGSVGGELFF
TRBJ2-7	many	TRBV9	TRBD2	14	TGTGCCAGCAGCGCCCTAGCGGGAGTGGACGAGCAGTACTTC	CASSALAGVDEQYF
TRBJ2-1	many	TRBV11-2	TRBD2	16	TGTGCCAGCAGCCCGATCTTTGGGGGAGGGGCCAATGAGCAGTTCTTC	CASSPIFGGGANEQFF
TRBJ2-5	many	TRBV7-3	.	13	TGTGCCAGCAGCTTAAACGACGTGGAGACCCAGTACTTC	CASSLNDVETQYF
TRBJ2-4	few	TRBV5-5	TRBD2	16	TGTGCCAGCAGCAACACCGGGGGGGCAGGGGAGAACATTCAGTACTTC	CASSNTGGAGENIQYF
TRBJ2-3	many	TRBV9	TRBD2	15	TGTGCCAGCACCCTTCTAGCGGGAGAAGCAGATACGCAGTATTTT	CASTLLAGEADTQYF
TRBJ1-1	many	TRBV4-3	TRBD1	18	TGCGCCAGCAGCCAACGAGGCGGTTGGGACAGGGGAGATACTGAAGCTTTCTTT	CASSQRGGWDRGDTEAFF
TRBJ2-2	many	TRBV29-1	TRBD1	16	TGCAGCGTTGAAGTTGCCGGGACAGGGGTCCCCGGGGAGCTGTTTTTT	CSVEVAGTGVPGELFF
TRBJ2-1	many	TRBV5-5	.	15	TGTGCCAGCAGCTTGTTTATCGGATCCTACAATGAGCAGTTCTTC	CASSLFIGSYNEQFF
TRBJ2-3	many	TRBV7-2	.	12	TGTGCCAGCAGCGGTATGGAGCCCCGGGAGTATTTT	CASSGMEPREYF
TRBJ2-1	many	TRBV7-2	.	15	TGTGCCAGCAGCTTCGACGTCAGCTCCTACAATGAGCAGTTCTTC	CASSFDVSSYNEQFF
TRBJ1-5	many	TRBV5-1	.	17	TGCGCCAGCAGCGACATTGCTGGTGGGAGCCTCAATCAGCCCCAGCATTTT	CASSDIAGGSLNQPQHF
TRBJ2-7	few	TRBV4-1	TRBD2	14	TGCGCCAGCAGCCAAGGGGAGGGACTAGTCGAGCAGTACTTC	CASSQGEGLVEQYF